This TCR beta chain was profiled in a study of OX40 agonist ivuxolimab in advanced cancers. Study as a whole: Patients were dosed intravenously with ivuxolimab at 0.01 to 10 mg/kg every 2 weeks. Notes on the study in general: Some nonresponders also had low normalized T-cell clonal expansion. The study observed clonal expansion of CD4+ and CD8+ blood T cells by week 6 at 0.1 to 3.0 mg/kg. Partial responders at 0.1-3.0 mg/kg had among the lowest clonal expansion.

Trimming cost V 2 bases and J 3 bases; bases outside gene matches: 4. Germline lookup yields CDR1 MDHEN and CDR2 SYDVKM. The CDR3 totals 14 residues. Of note for this clone: The antigen is undetermined.

TCRdb's copy holds only in-frame clones and misses some; the assay was immunoSEQ multiplex PCR. The sample shows under 70,000 clones, 85% to 90% of them seen only once. This clonotype was obtained from an adult with an advanced solid tumor such as melanoma, head and neck, liver or kidney cancer. Sample: CD4+ or CD8+ T cells sorted from blood, taken in a trial of the OX40 agonist ivuxolimab. The rearrangement uses TRBV28 and TRBJ2-7; 7 bases fit TRBD1. CDR3 protein: CASSLLGTDYEQYF. Here the CDR3 DNA reads TGTGCCAGCAGTTTACTCGGGACAGACTACGAGCAGTACTTC.